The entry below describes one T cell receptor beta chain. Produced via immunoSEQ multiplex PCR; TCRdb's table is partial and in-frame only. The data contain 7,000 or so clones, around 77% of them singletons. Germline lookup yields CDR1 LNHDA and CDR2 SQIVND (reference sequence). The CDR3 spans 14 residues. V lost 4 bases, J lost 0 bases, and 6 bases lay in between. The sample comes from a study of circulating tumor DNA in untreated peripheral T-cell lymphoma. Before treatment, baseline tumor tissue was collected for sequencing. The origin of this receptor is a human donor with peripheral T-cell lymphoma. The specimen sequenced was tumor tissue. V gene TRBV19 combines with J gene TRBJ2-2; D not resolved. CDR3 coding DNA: TGTGCCAGTAGTAAAAGAGCGAACACCGGGGAGCTGTTTTTT. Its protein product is CASSKRANTGELFF. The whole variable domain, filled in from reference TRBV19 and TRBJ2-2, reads DGGITQSPKYLFRKEGQNVTLSCEQNLNHDAMYWYRQDPGQGLRLIYYSQIVNDFQKGDIAEGYSVSREKKESFPLTVTSAQKNPTAFYLCASSKRANTGELFFGEGSRLTVL.